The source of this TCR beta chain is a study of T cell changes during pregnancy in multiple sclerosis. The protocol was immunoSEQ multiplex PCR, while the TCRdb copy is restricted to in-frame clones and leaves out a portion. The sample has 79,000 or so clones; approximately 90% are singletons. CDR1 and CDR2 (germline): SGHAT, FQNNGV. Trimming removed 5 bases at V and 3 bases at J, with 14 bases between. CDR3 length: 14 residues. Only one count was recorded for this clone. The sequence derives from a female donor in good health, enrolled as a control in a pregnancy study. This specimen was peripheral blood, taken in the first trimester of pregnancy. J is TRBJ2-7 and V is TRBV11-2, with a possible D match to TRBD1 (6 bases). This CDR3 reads CASSIYDRIYEQYF. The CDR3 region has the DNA TGTGCCAGCAGCATTTACGACAGGATCTACGAGCAGTACTTC.